These T cell receptor beta chains were read from a single sample in a study of T cell responses to AZD1222 COVID-19 vaccine. Generated by immunoSEQ multiplex PCR, the TCRdb table keeps only in-frame clones and is missing some. In the table there are roughly 110,000 clones, about 85% of which are singletons. Sample: peripheral blood, taken 28 days after the second AZD1222 dose. Every receptor here comes from an adult who received the AZD1222 COVID-19 vaccine. CDR3s include the opening cysteine and the closing phenylalanine or tryptophan. The order of the fields is clone size, V gene, J gene, D gene, CDR3 protein, CDR3 DNA. D genes are given only for firm matches. Only part of the rows carry a size: once, few, many, or a class if the clone is expanded.

NA	TRBV5-1	TRBJ2-2	TRBD2	CASSSERGNTGELFF	TGCGCCAGCAGCTCAGAGCGGGGGAACACCGGGGAGCTGTTTTTT
NA	TRBV29-1	TRBJ2-2	NA	CSATETGELFF	TGCAGCGCGACCGAAACCGGGGAGCTGTTTTTT
NA	TRBV4-1	TRBJ1-2	TRBD1	CASSPGQGINYGYTF	TGCGCCAGCAGCCCCGGACAGGGGATAAACTATGGCTACACCTTC
NA	TRBV19	TRBJ2-2	NA	CASVPQGLSTGELFF	TGTGCCAGCGTACCCCAGGGATTGAGTACCGGGGAGCTGTTTTTT
NA	TRBV12-5	TRBJ1-2	NA	CASGPPVWGQYYGYTF	TGTGCTAGTGGTCCCCCGGTATGGGGGCAATACTATGGCTACACCTTC
NA	TRBV7-9	TRBJ2-7	TRBD1	CASSSPDRGYEQYF	TGTGCCAGCAGCAGCCCGGACAGGGGCTACGAGCAGTACTTC
NA	TRBV19	TRBJ1-5	NA	CASSALKAEVGQPQHF	TGTGCCAGTAGTGCCCTCAAGGCGGAGGTGGGTCAGCCCCAGCATTTT
NA	TRBV7-2	TRBJ2-7	NA	CASSLGTVYEQYF	TGTGCCAGCAGCTTAGGGACAGTATACGAGCAGTACTTC
NA	TRBV19	TRBJ1-4	NA	CASTRTATNEKLFF	TGTGCCAGTACCCGGACAGCAACTAATGAAAAACTGTTTTTT
NA	TRBV5-4	TRBJ2-7	TRBD1	CASSWGMDRGNHEQYF	TGTGCCAGCAGCTGGGGTATGGACAGGGGAAACCACGAGCAGTACTTC
NA	TRBV3-1/TRBV3-2	TRBJ2-5	TRBD1	CASSPPGTGGWETQYF	TGTGCCAGCAGCCCGCCCGGGACAGGGGGCTGGGAGACCCAGTACTTC
NA	TRBV7-3	TRBJ2-3	TRBD2	CASSLMGGRSDTQYF	TGTGCCAGCAGCTTAATGGGAGGGAGGTCGGATACGCAGTATTTT
NA	TRBV12-3/TRBV12-4	TRBJ1-1	NA	CASEGSSEAFF	TGTGCCAGCGAAGGAAGCTCTGAAGCTTTCTTT
once	TRBV19	TRBJ2-7	TRBD1	CASSISGTGNNEQYF	TGTGCCAGTAGTATCTCCGGGACAGGGAACAACGAGCAGTACTTC
NA	TRBV7-8	TRBJ1-5	NA	CASSLAATVERHF	TGTGCCAGCAGCTTAGCGGCGACGGTCGAAAGGCATTTT
NA	TRBV10-3	TRBJ2-5	NA	CAISESKGASQETQYF	TGTGCCATCAGTGAGTCGAAAGGCGCCAGCCAAGAGACCCAGTACTTC
NA	TRBV7-8	TRBJ2-5	NA	CASSWLNRASQETQYF	TGTGCCAGCAGCTGGTTAAACAGGGCTTCTCAAGAGACCCAGTACTTC
once	TRBV19	TRBJ1-2	NA	CASSANGQSYGYTF	TGTGCCAGTAGTGCGAACGGACAGTCCTATGGCTACACCTTC
once	TRBV9	TRBJ2-2	TRBD2	CASKRSGGYSTGELFF	TGTGCCAGCAAACGGAGCGGGGGTTATTCCACCGGGGAGCTGTTTTTT
once	TRBV6-5	TRBJ1-1	NA	CASSYLGTGAEAFF	TGTGCCAGCAGTTACTTGGGGACGGGCGCTGAAGCTTTCTTT
NA	TRBV27	TRBJ2-7	NA	CASSQAARGSYEQYF	TGTGCCAGCAGTCAGGCGGCTCGGGGCTCCTACGAGCAGTACTTC
NA	TRBV7-2	TRBJ2-7	TRBD1	CASSPDRGSYEQYF	TGTGCCAGCAGCCCCGACAGGGGAAGCTACGAGCAGTACTTC